Listed here are 5 T cell receptor beta chains from one sample, sequenced in a study of Graves' ophthalmopathy and Graves' hyperthyroidism. Transcripts of RNA were the source for amplifying TCR beta CDR3 regions. The library came from an HTBI-primed first-round RT-PCR and a second-round multiplex PCR. Each CDR3 protein gets one entry after TCRdb re-called the multiplex PCR reads with MiXCR. The table lists around 660,000 distinct CDR3 sequences, about 40% of them singletons, with 3.3% in the top ten. Input material: peripheral blood. The receptors come from an adult man with Graves' ophthalmopathy.

This clonotype was counted many times. The chain links TRBV2 to TRBJ1-6; D gene unclear. The CDR3 runs 11 residues. V lost 4 bases, J lost 10 bases, and 5 bases lay in between. Looked up from germline, CDR1 is SNHLY and CDR2 is FYNNEI. For the CDR3, the DNA is TGTGCCAGCAGTGTTTGGTCACCCCTCCACTTT. Its translation is CASSVWSPLHF.

This clonotype was found many times. V is TRBV5-8 and J is TRBJ1-5; D remains unclear. CDR3 length: 14 amino acids. In germline, CDR1 is SGHTS, CDR2 YDEGEE. V lost 4 bases and J 3 bases, leaving 11 bases between the germline ends. CDR3 protein: CASSQDGYNQPQHF. CDR3 bases: TGTGCCAGCAGCCAGGACGGATACAATCAGCCCCAGCATTTT.

The chain recombines TRBV10-3 with TRBJ2-2; TRBD2 might be the D (5 bases). This CDR3 spans 15 amino acids. V shed 3 bases and J shed 5 bases, with 13 bases lying between them. Germline CDR1 is ENHRY and CDR2 is SYGVKD. The CDR3 sequence is CAISDGEILTGELFF. CDR3 nucleotides: TGTGCCATCAGTGACGGGGAGATACTAACCGGGGAGCTGTTTTTT.

This clonotype was counted ten times or more. This sequence joins TRBV5-8 and TRBJ2-5, with 8 nucleotides matching TRBD2. The V gene end was trimmed by 5 bases and the J gene end by 1 base; junction bases not matched to a gene: 10. This CDR3 spans 16 amino acids. The germline V gene encodes CDR1 SGHTS and CDR2 YDEGEE. The CDR3 DNA reads TGTGCCAGCAGACCCCATCGACTAGCGACCCAAGAGACCCAGTACTTC. It encodes CASRPHRLATQETQYF.

This clonotype has at least ten counts. This sequence joins TRBV7-2 and TRBJ2-7, with TRBD2 matching 7 bases. Losses at the gene ends were 5 bases for V and 0 bases for J; bases not matched to a gene: 4. The length of the CDR3 is 14 residues. Germline V gene data show CDR1 as SGHTA and CDR2 as FQGNSA. CDR3 region: CASSRGRTSYEQYF. The CDR3 DNA follows: TGTGCCAGCAGCCGCGGGAGAACCTCCTACGAGCAGTACTTC. Filled out from reference TRBV7-2 and TRBJ2-7, the complete variable domain reads GAGVSQSPSNKVTEKGKDVELRCDPISGHTALYWYRQSLGQGLEFLIYFQGNSAPDKSGLPSDRFSAERTGGSVSTLTIQRTQQEDSAVYLCASSRGRTSYEQYFGPGTRLTVT.